The 28 T cell receptor beta chains listed next were all sequenced from one sample in a study of blood T cell repertoires in COVID-19. Sequencing was performed with immunoSEQ multiplex PCR; in TCRdb, only in-frame clones are kept and a portion is missing. The sample includes some 88,000 clones, roughly nine tenths seen only once; the top ten take about 2%. The specimen was peripheral blood. The receptors were gathered from a human donor with active COVID-19. The donor label of this sample is uncertain.

The chain combines TRBV19 with TRBJ2-7; 10 nucleotides line up with TRBD2. The CDR3 spans 15 residues. Per the germline V gene, CDR1 is LNHDA and CDR2 is SQIVND (reference sequence). Germline trimming cut 4 bases from V and 3 bases from J; bases unmatched to any gene: 6. The CDR3 DNA reads TGTGCCAGTAGTACTTCTAGCGGGGGTTTCTACGAGCAGTACTTC. Translating gives CASSTSSGGFYEQYF.

The rearrangement joins TRBV28 to TRBJ2-7; D not resolved. The CDR3 is 12 amino acids. V lost 3 bases to trimming and J lost 3 bases, with 6 bases between them. Germline V gene sequence: CDR1 MDHEN, CDR2 SYDVKM. The CDR3 here is CASSFQNYEQYF. The CDR3 nucleotides are TGTGCCAGCAGTTTCCAGAACTACGAGCAGTACTTC.

The chain has TRBV19 and TRBJ2-1; TRBD2 agrees at 9 bases. The CDR3 extends over 14 amino acids. Germline assignment: CDR1 LNHDA and CDR2 SQIVND (reference sequence). With V trimmed by 5 bases and J by 6 bases, 5 bases remained unmatched. The CDR3 nucleotides read TGTGCCAGTAGTTCGGGACTAGCATCCAATGAGCAGTTCTTC. Translated: CASSSGLASNEQFF.

The V and J genes are TRBV4-1 and TRBJ2-2, with no clear D. V dropped 3 bases and J dropped 3 bases, with 8 bases sitting between them. CDR1 and CDR2 (germline): MGHRA, YSYEKL. The CDR3 extends over 14 amino acids. In DNA form, the CDR3 reads TGCGCCAGCAGCCACAACCAGTACACCGGGGAGCTGTTTTTT. It specifies CASSHNQYTGELFF.

J is TRBJ1-1 and V is TRBV27, with D perhaps TRBD1 (6 bases). The CDR3 consists of 13 residues. Between the trimmed V and J ends, which lost 3 bases and 7 bases, there was a span of 12 bases. Germline assignment: CDR1 MNHEY and CDR2 SMNVEV (reference sequence). In DNA, the CDR3 is TGTGCCAGCAGTTTCCTCAACAGGGATGAAGCTTTCTTT. Its translation is CASSFLNRDEAFF.

The chain couples TRBV7-2 to TRBJ2-7; perhaps TRBD2 as D (5 bases). The germline V gene has CDR1 SGHTA and CDR2 FQGNSA. Trimming pared 0 bases from V and 2 bases from J, leaving 5 bases between. The CDR3 contains 13 residues. The chain's CDR3 is CASSLASAYEQYF. CDR3 nucleotides: TGTGCCAGCAGCTTAGCTAGCGCCTACGAGCAGTACTTC.

The chain couples TRBV10-3 to TRBJ1-2; no clear D gene. Trimming took 10 bases from V and 6 from J, leaving 15 bases between them. The CDR3 is made up of 12 amino acids. Germline CDR1 and CDR2: ENHRY and SYGVKD. The CDR3 spells CATKHQEDGYTF. The CDR3 DNA sequence: TGTGCCACCAAACACCAGGAAGATGGCTACACCTTC.

The V call is TRBV27, the J call TRBJ2-7; 7 positions agree with TRBD1. The CDR3 is made up of 13 amino acids. V was pared by 6 bases and J by 3 bases, with 5 bases of the junction left unmatched. Germline-derived CDR1 and CDR2 are MNHEY and SMNVEV (reference sequence). CDR3 DNA: TGTGCCAGCAGCCACAGGGGCCGCTACGAGCAGTACTTC. It yields the protein CASSHRGRYEQYF.

The gene calls are TRBV29-1 and TRBJ1-2; TRBD1 aligns across 7 bases. The CDR3 has 13 residues. CDR1 and CDR2 (germline): SQVTM, ANQGSEA. Trimming removed 3 bases from V and 2 bases from J; junction bases left unmatched: 3. The CDR3 DNA reads TGCAGCGTTGACCCGACAGGGAACTATGGCTACACCTTC. It specifies CSVDPTGNYGYTF.

The chain uses TRBV7-3 and TRBJ1-6, with TRBD1 matching over 9 bases. Germline V gene data show CDR1 as SGHTA and CDR2 as FQGTGA. Unmatched junction bases numbered 18, after V lost 4 bases and J lost 14 bases. The CDR3 extends over 17 amino acids. Here the CDR3 DNA reads TGTGCCAGCAGCTCAATGACCGGGACAGGGTTGGTTTCGGCCCTCCACTTT. This sequence encodes CASSSMTGTGLVSALHF.

The chain has TRBV7-9 and TRBJ2-5, with TRBD1 identical over 9 bases. This CDR3 has 14 amino acids. With 4 bases clipped from V and 0 bases from J, the junction kept 0 bases outside the gene matches. Per the germline V gene, CDR1 is SEHNR and CDR2 is FQNEAQ (reference sequence). The CDR3 coding sequence is TGTGCCAGCAGCTGGACAGGGGACCAAGAGACCCAGTACTTC. Translated, it gives CASSWTGDQETQYF.

V is TRBV3-1 (or the pseudogene TRBV3-2) and J is TRBJ1-2, with D unresolved. V was cut by 0 bases and J by 3 bases, with 8 bases left in between. The CDR3 is 14 residues long. Per germline, CDR1 LGHDT and CDR2 YNNKEL (reference sequence). The CDR3 loop is CASSQDAEDYGYTF. The DNA for the CDR3 is TGTGCCAGCAGCCAAGATGCGGAGGACTATGGCTACACCTTC.

The V call is TRBV19, the J call TRBJ1-5; possible D gene TRBD1, 6 bases. The CDR3 loop spans 11 amino acids. Germline values: CDR1 LNHDA, CDR2 SQIVND (reference sequence). V lost 6 bases and J 11 bases, leaving 11 bases between the germline ends. The CDR3 nucleotides read TGTGCCAGTAGATTGAGACAGGCCCAGCATTTT. Translation gives CASRLRQAQHF.

The chain recombines TRBV19 with TRBJ2-4, with D perhaps matching TRBD1 (5 bases). The length of the CDR3 is 15 residues. The V end was cut by 9 bases, the J end by 1 base, with 16 bases between. The germline gives CDR1 LNHDA, CDR2 SQIVND (reference sequence). The CDR3 DNA reads as TGTGCCAGCAAAACAGGTCAGCTGGCCAAAAACATTCAGTACTTC. Translating gives CASKTGQLAKNIQYF.

The chain employs TRBV18 and TRBJ1-1; D is unresolved. CDR1 is KGHSH, CDR2 LQKENI, per germline. The V end was cut by 0 bases, the J end by 0 bases, with 14 bases between. The CDR3 has 17 residues. The CDR3 DNA follows: TGTGCCAGCTCACCACCGGAGATTAATTGGATGAACACTGAAGCTTTCTTT. It translates to CASSPPEINWMNTEAFF.

The rearrangement links TRBV4-3 to TRBJ2-2, with TRBD2 as a possible D gene (6 bases). Germline CDR1 and CDR2: LGHNA and YSLEER. CDR3 length: 16 amino acids. V lost 0 bases to trimming and J lost 0 bases, with 8 bases between them. CDR3 sequence reads: CASSQEASANTGELFF. The CDR3 DNA reads as TGCGCCAGCAGCCAAGAGGCTAGCGCGAACACCGGGGAGCTGTTTTTT.

The chain recombines TRBV19 with TRBJ1-4; D might be TRBD1 (5 bases). CDR1 and CDR2 (germline): LNHDA, SQIVND (reference sequence). The length of the CDR3 is 14 residues. Deletions cut 5 bases from V and 8 bases from J, with 15 bases between. CDR3 region: CASSPRDFGEKLFF. The CDR3 coding sequence is TGTGCCAGTAGTCCCAGGGATTTCGGAGAAAAACTGTTTTTT.

The chain is built from TRBV6-5 and TRBJ2-7; possible D gene TRBD1, 5 bases. The CDR3 has 14 amino acids. Germline loops: CDR1 MNHEY, CDR2 SVGAGI. V was pared by 2 bases and J by 2 bases, with 10 bases between. The CDR3 DNA reads as TGTGCCAGCAGTTACGTCCAGGGCCCCTACGAGCAGTACTTC. Protein product: CASSYVQGPYEQYF.

The chain couples TRBV6-1 to TRBJ2-5, with 11 bases lining up with TRBD2. CDR3 size: 14 residues. Trimming removed 3 bases from V and 5 bases from J; junction bases left unmatched: 2. Germline V CDR1 and CDR2: MNHNS, SASEGT. DNA of the CDR3: TGTGCCAGCAGTGATTTAGCGGGGGGGGAGACCCAGTACTTC. Protein product: CASSDLAGGETQYF.

The chain is built from TRBV4-1 and TRBJ2-3; 10 nucleotides line up with TRBD1. V trimming: 3 bases; J trimming: 3 bases; junction bases outside the gene matches: 6. CDR3 length equals 16 residues. Per the germline V gene, CDR1 is MGHRA and CDR2 is YSYEKL. CDR3 sequence (DNA): TGCGCCAGCAGCCAGACCGGGACAGGGGCAACAGATACGCAGTATTTT. Protein sequence: CASSQTGTGATDTQYF.

This clone was counted only a few times. CDR3 residues: CASSEFLQGLGEAFF. DNA for the CDR3: TGTGCCAGCAGTGAATTCCTTCAGGGATTGGGTGAAGCTTTCTTT. V gene TRBV6-1 combines with J gene TRBJ1-1; weak D call: TRBD1 (5 bases). The V end lost 2 bases, the J end lost 7 bases, and 17 bases lay between the germline ends. The CDR3 is 15 residues long. Germline V CDR1 and CDR2: MNHNS, SASEGT.

The genes are TRBV6-5 and TRBJ1-2, with TRBD1 as a possible D gene (5 bases). V dropped 6 bases and J dropped 1 base, with 6 bases sitting between them. Germline values: CDR1 MNHEY, CDR2 SVGAGI. This CDR3 has 12 amino acids. The CDR3 is CASSDSNYGYTF. DNA of the CDR3: TGTGCCAGCAGCGACAGTAACTATGGCTACACCTTC.

The J gene is TRBJ1-6, the V gene TRBV4-2, with D perhaps matching TRBD1 (6 bases). The CDR3 is 17 residues long. Germline V CDR1 and CDR2: LGHNA, YNFKEQ. Trimming removed 3 bases from V and 5 bases from J, with 17 bases in between. Written as DNA, the CDR3 is TGTGCCAGCAGCCATGTGCGGGCAGGGGCCGATAATTCACCCCTCCACTTT. Its protein product is CASSHVRAGADNSPLHF.

This chain joins TRBV18 and TRBJ1-2, with a possible D match to TRBD1 (5 bases). This CDR3 contains 15 residues. Per germline, CDR1 KGHSH and CDR2 LQKENI. V lost 2 bases, J lost 2 bases, and 12 bases lay in between. For the CDR3, the DNA is TGTGCCAGCTCACCATCGACAGCTACGAACTATGGCTACACCTTC. Encoded protein: CASSPSTATNYGYTF.

The V gene is TRBV25-1, the J gene TRBJ1-1; TRBD1 matches at 8 bases. V shed 6 bases, J shed 3 bases, and the junction held 9 bases outside the gene matches. The CDR3 loop spans 15 amino acids. In germline, CDR1 is MGHDK, CDR2 SYGVNS. The CDR3 nucleotides are TGTGCCAGCAGCGAAAAGGACAGGGAAGACACTGAAGCTTTCTTT. Its translation is CASSEKDREDTEAFF.

The chain joins TRBV7-9 to TRBJ2-4; the D gene is possibly TRBD1 (6 bases). CDR3 length equals 12 residues. The germline CDR1 and CDR2 sequences are SEHNR and FQNEAQ (reference sequence). Trimming pared 3 bases from V and 7 bases from J, leaving 7 bases between. Written as DNA, the CDR3 is TGTGCCAGCAGCTTTACAGGGAACATTCAGTACTTC. Amino acids: CASSFTGNIQYF.

The chain combines TRBV5-1 with TRBJ1-3; 7 positions agree with TRBD1. Losses at the gene ends were 0 bases for V and 9 bases for J; bases not matched to a gene: 12. The CDR3 contains 16 residues. Germline V gene sequence: CDR1 SGHRS, CDR2 YFSETQ. The CDR3 sequence: CASSLAGTAREGTIYF. The CDR3 DNA is TGCGCCAGCAGCTTGGCAGGGACAGCCCGTGAGGGCACCATATATTTT.

The V call is TRBV5-6, the J call TRBJ1-3, with unresolved D. Per germline, CDR1 SGHDT and CDR2 YYEEEE. The ends were cut back, 3 bases at V and 4 bases at J, with 14 bases in the middle. The CDR3 runs 15 residues. The DNA for the CDR3 is TGTGCCAGCAGCTGGGCGGGAGGGTCCGGAAACACCATATATTTT. This sequence encodes CASSWAGGSGNTIYF.